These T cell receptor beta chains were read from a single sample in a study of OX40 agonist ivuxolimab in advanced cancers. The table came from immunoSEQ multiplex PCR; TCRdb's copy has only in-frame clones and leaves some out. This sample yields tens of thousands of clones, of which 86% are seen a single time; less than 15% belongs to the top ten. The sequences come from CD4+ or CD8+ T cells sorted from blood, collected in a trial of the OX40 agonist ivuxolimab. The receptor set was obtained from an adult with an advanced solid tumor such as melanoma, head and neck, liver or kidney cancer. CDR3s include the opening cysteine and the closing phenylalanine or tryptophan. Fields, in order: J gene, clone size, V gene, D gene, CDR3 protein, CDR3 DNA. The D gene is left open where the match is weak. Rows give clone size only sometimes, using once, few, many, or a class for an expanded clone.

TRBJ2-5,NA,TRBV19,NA,CASSSLPLDRSRETQYF,TGTGCCAGTAGCTCGCTGCCTTTAGACAGGAGTAGGGAGACCCAGTACTTC
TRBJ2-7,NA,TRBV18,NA,CASSPVQGAYEQYF,TGTGCCAGCTCACCAGTACAAGGGGCCTACGAGCAGTACTTC
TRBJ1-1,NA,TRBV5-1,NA,CASRDMANTEAFF,TGCGCCAGCCGAGACATGGCGAACACTGAAGCTTTCTTT
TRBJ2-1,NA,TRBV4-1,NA,CASSLAPGRGGLNEQFF,TGCGCCAGCAGCCTCGCCCCTGGTAGGGGGGGGCTAAATGAGCAGTTCTTC
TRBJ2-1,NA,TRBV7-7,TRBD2,CASSTGTNNNEQFF,TGTGCCAGCAGCACCGGGACTAATAACAATGAGCAGTTCTTC
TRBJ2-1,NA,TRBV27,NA,CASSISGGPYNEQFF,TGTGCCAGCAGCATCAGTGGGGGCCCCTACAATGAGCAGTTCTTC
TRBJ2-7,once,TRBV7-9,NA,CATGSGTADRSYEQYF,TGTGCCACGGGAAGCGGGACAGCTGACCGATCCTACGAGCAGTACTTC
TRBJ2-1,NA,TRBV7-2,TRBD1,CASSLGDRGNYNEQFF,TGTGCCAGCAGCTTAGGAGACAGGGGAAACTACAATGAGCAGTTCTTC
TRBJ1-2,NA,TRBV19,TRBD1,CASSPFASGQAHYGYTF,TGTGCCAGTAGCCCATTCGCTTCGGGACAGGCGCACTATGGCTACACCTTC
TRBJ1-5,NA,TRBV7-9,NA,CASSPGTPTSRLGQPQHF,TGTGCCAGCAGCCCAGGGACACCCACTTCACGCCTAGGTCAGCCCCAGCATTTT
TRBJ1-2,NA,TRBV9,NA,CASSVGDATYGYTF,TGTGCCAGCAGCGTGGGGGACGCTACTTATGGCTACACCTTC
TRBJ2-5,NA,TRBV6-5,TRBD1,CASSLGQGRETQYF,TGTGCCAGCAGTTTGGGACAGGGAAGAGAGACCCAGTACTTC
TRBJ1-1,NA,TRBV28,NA,CASSLDAGEAFF,TGTGCCAGCAGTTTGGACGCGGGTGAAGCTTTCTTT
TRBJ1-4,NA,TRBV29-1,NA,CSVDTKWFEKLFF,TGCAGCGTTGACACTAAATGGTTTGAAAAACTGTTTTTT
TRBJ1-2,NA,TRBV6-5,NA,CASSYRDIDGYTF,TGTGCCAGCAGTTACCGGGACATAGATGGCTACACCTTC
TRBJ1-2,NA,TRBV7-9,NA,CASSLGPGSSYGYTF,TGTGCCAGCAGCTTAGGTCCAGGGTCGAGCTATGGCTACACCTTC
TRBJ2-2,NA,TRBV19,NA,CASSIGNTGELFF,TGTGCCAGTAGTATAGGGAACACCGGGGAGCTGTTTTTT
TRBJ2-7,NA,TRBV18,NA,CASSPTKGQDPYEQYF,TGTGCCAGCTCACCCACGAAAGGGCAGGATCCCTACGAGCAGTACTTC
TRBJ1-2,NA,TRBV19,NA,CASSMARYGTNYGYTF,TGTGCCAGTAGTATGGCTCGATACGGGACCAACTATGGCTACACCTTC
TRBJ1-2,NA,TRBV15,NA,CATSRGDIWGYTF,TGTGCCACCAGCAGAGGGGACATATGGGGCTACACCTTC
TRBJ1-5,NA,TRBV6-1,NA,CASIGLNQPQHF,TGTGCCAGCATAGGGTTGAATCAGCCCCAGCATTTT
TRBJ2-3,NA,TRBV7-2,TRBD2,CASSLLAGLSTDTQYF,TGTGCCAGCAGCTTACTAGCGGGTCTTAGCACAGATACGCAGTATTTT
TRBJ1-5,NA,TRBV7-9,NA,CASSLTTGSNQPQHF,TGTGCCAGCAGCTTAACTACAGGGAGCAATCAGCCCCAGCATTTT
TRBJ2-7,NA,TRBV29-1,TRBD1,CSILGTGYSYEQYF,TGCAGCATCCTGGGGACAGGGTATTCCTACGAGCAGTACTTC
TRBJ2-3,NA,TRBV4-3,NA,CASSQDLQITDTQYF,TGCGCCAGCAGCCAAGATCTACAGATCACAGATACGCAGTATTTT
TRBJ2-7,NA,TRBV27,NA,CASSLDLMSSYEQYF,TGTGCCAGCAGTTTAGATCTGATGAGCTCCTACGAGCAGTACTTC
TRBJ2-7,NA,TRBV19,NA,CASSRGGKYEQYF,TGTGCCAGTAGTAGGGGGGGCAAGTACGAGCAGTACTTC
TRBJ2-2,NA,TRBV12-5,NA,CASGPPLKSGELFF,TGTGCTAGTGGTCCCCCGCTGAAGAGCGGGGAGCTGTTTTTT
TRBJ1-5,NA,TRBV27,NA,CASSPFGQPQHF,TGTGCCAGCAGTCCCTTCGGTCAGCCCCAGCATTTT
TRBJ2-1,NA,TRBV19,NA,CASSIGGTGKFF,TGTGCCAGTAGTATAGGCGGCACCGGGAAGTTCTTC
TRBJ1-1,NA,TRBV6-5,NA,CASSPGIEAFF,TGTGCCAGCAGTCCGGGTATCGAAGCTTTCTTT
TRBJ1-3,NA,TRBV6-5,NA,CASGSNSGNTIYF,TGTGCCAGCGGGTCTAACTCTGGAAACACCATATATTTT
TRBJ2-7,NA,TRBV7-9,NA,CASSHGAERYEQYF,TGTGCCAGCAGCCACGGCGCGGAACGGTACGAGCAGTACTTC
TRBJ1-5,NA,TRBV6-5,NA,CASGSLMEPQHF,TGTGCCAGCGGATCCCTCATGGAGCCCCAGCATTTT
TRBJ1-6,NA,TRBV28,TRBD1,CASRRQGRTYNSPLHF,TGTGCCAGCAGACGACAGGGACGAACCTATAATTCACCCCTCCACTTT
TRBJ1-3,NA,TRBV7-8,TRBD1,CASSLATGGNGNTIYF,TGTGCCAGCAGCTTAGCGACAGGGGGTAATGGAAACACCATATATTTT
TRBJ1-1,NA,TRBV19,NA,CASTRGGVGTEAFF,TGTGCCAGTACCCGGGGAGGCGTGGGCACTGAAGCTTTCTTT
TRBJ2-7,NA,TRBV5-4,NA,CASSLNLDPTYEQYF,TGTGCCAGCAGCTTGAATTTAGATCCTACCTACGAGCAGTACTTC
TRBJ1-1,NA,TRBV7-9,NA,CASSSNRAEGFTEAFF,TGTGCCAGCAGCTCCAACAGGGCCGAGGGTTTCACTGAAGCTTTCTTT
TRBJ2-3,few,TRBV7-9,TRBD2,CASSLAHYAGGSTDTQYF,TGTGCCAGCAGCTTAGCCCACTACGCGGGGGGAAGCACAGATACGCAGTATTTT
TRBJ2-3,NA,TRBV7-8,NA,CASSFLPYSVRLADTQYF,TGTGCCAGCAGCTTTCTCCCTTACTCGGTTAGATTGGCAGATACGCAGTATTTT
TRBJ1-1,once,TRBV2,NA,CASRGDTANTEAFF,TGTGCCAGCAGGGGGGACACCGCGAACACTGAAGCTTTCTTT
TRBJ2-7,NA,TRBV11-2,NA,CASSLGPNEQYF,TGTGCCAGCAGCTTAGGGCCGAACGAGCAGTACTTC
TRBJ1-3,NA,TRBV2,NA,CASSSNSGFSGNTIYF,TGTGCCAGCAGCTCGAATAGCGGGTTTTCTGGAAACACCATATATTTT
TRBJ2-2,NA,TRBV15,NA,CATGHVEAGELFF,TGTGCCACCGGACACGTTGAGGCCGGGGAGCTGTTTTTT
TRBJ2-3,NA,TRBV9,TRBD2,CASSVEAGGPPDTQYF,TGTGCCAGCAGCGTAGAGGCGGGGGGGCCCCCAGATACGCAGTATTTT